These 5 T cell receptor beta chains were sequenced from one sample in a study of shared T cell receptors in the human thymus. Here immunoSEQ multiplex PCR was the method, and the copy in TCRdb shows in-frame clones only, minus some. The data contain approximately 730,000 clones, roughly 88% of them singletons. Separately, the same data were catalogued under a study of human thymus T cells.

The sequenced sample consisted of thymocytes. The receptor set was obtained from a girl less than two years old with a congenital heart defect.

The chain uses TRBV5-6 and TRBJ1-5; the match to TRBD1 covers 7 bases. Germline V gene sequence: CDR1 SGHDT, CDR2 YYEEEE. The CDR3 is 14 residues long. V lost 4 bases, J lost 5 bases, and 6 bases stayed unmatched. This CDR3 is CASSLHRGHQPQHF. The CDR3 DNA sequence: TGTGCCAGCAGCCTCCACAGGGGCCATCAGCCCCAGCATTTT. Filled out from reference TRBV5-6 and TRBJ1-5, the complete variable domain reads DAGVTQSPTHLIKTRGQQVTLRCSPKSGHDTVSWYQQALGQGPQFIFQYYEEEERQRGNFPDRFSGHQFPNYSSELNVNALLLGDSALYLCASSLHRGHQPQHFGDGTRLSIL.

This chain joins TRBV9 and TRBJ1-4; tentatively, D is TRBD1 (5 bases). Trimming stripped 0 bases from V and 8 bases from J, with 14 bases between. Germline V gene sequence: CDR1 SGDLS, CDR2 YYNGEE. This CDR3 has 15 amino acids. The CDR3 DNA reads as TGTGCCAGCAGCGTAGAAAGGACAACGCCCGAAAAACTGTTTTTT. This encodes CASSVERTTPEKLFF.

CDR3 region: CASSFKGDIAFEAFF. CDR3 DNA sequence: TGTGCCAGCAGCTTTAAAGGGGACATCGCGTTTGAAGCTTTCTTT. The chain employs TRBV5-4 and TRBJ1-1; a possible D gene is TRBD1 (6 bases). Germline V gives CDR1 SGHNT, CDR2 YYREEE (reference sequence). The V end was cut by 2 bases, the J end by 7 bases, with 18 bases between. The CDR3 has 15 residues.

The chain links TRBV7-2 to TRBJ1-5; 9 bases match TRBD1. Germline-derived CDR1 and CDR2 are SGHTA and FQGNSA. V lost 4 bases, J lost 2 bases, and 9 bases stayed unmatched. The CDR3 covers 17 residues. The CDR3 loop is CASSYGRDRARNQPQHF. For the CDR3, the DNA is TGTGCCAGCAGCTATGGGCGGGACAGGGCCCGCAATCAGCCCCAGCATTTT.

The chain has TRBV27 and TRBJ2-7; possibly TRBD2 for D (5 bases). Per germline, CDR1 MNHEY and CDR2 SMNVEV (reference sequence). This CDR3 is 15 amino acids long. V gave up 3 bases and J gave up 3 bases, with 15 bases separating them. The chain's CDR3 is CASSFRATGFYEQYF. The DNA for the CDR3 is TGTGCCAGCAGTTTCCGGGCCACGGGGTTCTACGAGCAGTACTTC.